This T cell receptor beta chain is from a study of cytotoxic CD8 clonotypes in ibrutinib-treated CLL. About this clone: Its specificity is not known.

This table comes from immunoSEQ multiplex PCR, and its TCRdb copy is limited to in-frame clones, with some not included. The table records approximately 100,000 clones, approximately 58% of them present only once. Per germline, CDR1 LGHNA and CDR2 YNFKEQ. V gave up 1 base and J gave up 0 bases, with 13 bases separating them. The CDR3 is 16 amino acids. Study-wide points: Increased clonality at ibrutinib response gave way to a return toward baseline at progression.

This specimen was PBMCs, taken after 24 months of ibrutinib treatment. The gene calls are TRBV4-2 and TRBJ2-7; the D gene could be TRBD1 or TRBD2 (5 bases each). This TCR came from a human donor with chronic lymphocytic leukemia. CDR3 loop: CASSQARGSISYEQYF. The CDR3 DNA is TGTGCCAGCAGCCAAGCCCGGGGCAGCATCTCCTACGAGCAGTACTTC.